This TCR beta chain was profiled in a study of T cells in localized non-small cell lung cancer. Study-wide results and limits: The tumor had only one region sequenced, so heterogeneity remains possible.

Data came from immunoSEQ multiplex PCR; TCRdb stores just in-frame clones and leaves some out. The sample lists around 1,400 clones; roughly 25% were seen once. This CDR3 contains 15 residues. Germline V gene data show CDR1 as MGHRA and CDR2 as YSYEKL. Trimming removed 1 base at V and 9 bases at J, with 13 bases between. This clone was detected only a few times. The antigen is not known. Researchers cut adjacent lung at least 2 cm from the tumor margin, and it showed no atypia. This specimen was normal lung tissue next to the tumor, taken before any cancer treatment. The chain has TRBV4-1 and TRBJ1-6; unclear D gene. This receptor was taken from a woman aged 18 to 55 with stage III lung adenocarcinoma. In DNA, the CDR3 is TGCGCCAGCAGCCAAGGGCGAGAGGGAGGTTCACCCCTCCACTTT. Protein: CASSQGREGGSPLHF.